The sequence of this T cell receptor (beta chain) was determined in a study of shared clonotypes between healthy human individuals. This clone was detected once. A CD45RA-negative memory subset and a CD45RA+ naive subset were separated from the CD4+ cells. Researchers ran the assay at a deep level. As handled by the study authors: Junction-only immunoSEQ data arrived without quality scores, meaning filtering differed. Only in-frame clones appear in the TCRdb table, and some are missing; sequencing was by immunoSEQ multiplex PCR. That table gives V, J and clone size, and the DNA gave D and trimming. Found here are 2.3 million or so clones, 93% of them singletons; the top ten hold 0.3% to 0.4%. V shed 2 bases, J shed 9 bases, and the junction held 11 bases outside the gene matches. The CDR3 has 16 amino acids. Germline V gene sequence: CDR1 ENHRY, CDR2 SYGVKD.

Specimen: naive CD4+ T cells from PBMCs. Sample subset: CD45RA+ positively selected. This TCR was recovered from a man between 18 and 35 years old in good health. Some clones in this sample may be carry-over from other donors' samples. V gene TRBV10-3 combines with J gene TRBJ2-1; 9 bases are shared with TRBD2. CDR3 nucleotide sequence: TGTGCCATCAGTGAGAGCGGCCTAGCGGGAAGGGGTGAGCAGTTCTTC. Translation gives CAISESGLAGRGEQFF.